A selection of T cell receptor beta chains follows, all from one sample in a study of T cell responses to AZD1222 COVID-19 vaccine. Sequenced by immunoSEQ multiplex PCR; TCRdb stores in-frame clones only, minus some. The data show tens of thousands of clones, about 85% seen once. The sample was peripheral blood, taken on day 0 of AZD1222 vaccination. The receptors originated from an adult in good health. Both conserved end residues are part of each CDR3. The order of the fields is V gene, J gene, CDR3 length, clone size, D gene, CDR3 protein, CDR3 DNA. D genes are given only for firm matches. Only some rows state a clone size, as once, few, many or a class for expanded clones.

>TRBV6-6|TRBJ1-5|13|-|-
CASSQLGTSPQHF
TGTGCCAGCAGTCAACTAGGGACAAGTCCCCAGCATTTT
>TRBV6-5|TRBJ1-1|14|-|-
CASCKSGLNTEAFF
TGTGCCAGCTGTAAGTCAGGATTGAACACTGAAGCTTTCTTT
>TRBV5-1|TRBJ2-3|14|-|TRBD1
CASRARGLADTQYF
TGCGCCAGCAGAGCCAGGGGGCTAGCAGATACGCAGTATTTT
>TRBV7-2|TRBJ2-3|15|-|TRBD2
CASSPGRGVLGTQYF
TGTGCCAGCTCACCCGGGCGGGGGGTCTTGGGGACGCAGTATTTT
>TRBV5-1|TRBJ2-7|14|once|-
CASSLPRVPYEQYF
TGCGCCAGCAGCTTGCCCAGGGTTCCGTACGAGCAGTACTTC
>TRBV3-1/TRBV3-2|TRBJ2-3|14|-|-
CASSQTGTTDTQYF
TGTGCCAGCAGCCAGACCGGGACTACAGATACGCAGTATTTT
>TRBV6-5|TRBJ2-7|14|-|TRBD2
CASRAGQGTHEQYF
TGTGCCAGCAGAGCGGGGCAGGGAACCCACGAGCAGTACTTC
>TRBV7-9|TRBJ2-1|17|few|-
CASSSLLSSTLVNEQFF
TGTGCCAGCAGCTCCCTTCTCAGTTCGACTTTGGTGAATGAGCAGTTCTTC
>TRBV27|TRBJ2-2|13|few|-
CASSLALTGELFF
TGTGCCAGCAGTTTAGCCCTCACCGGGGAGCTGTTTTTT
>TRBV19|TRBJ1-1|15|few|TRBD1
CASSVARGGNTEAFF
TGTGCCAGTAGTGTGGCCAGGGGGGGGAACACTGAAGCTTTCTTT
>TRBV4-1|TRBJ2-7|16|-|-
CASSQDPGLYGGEQYF
TGCGCCAGCAGCCAAGATCCGGGCCTCTATGGGGGCGAGCAGTACTTC
>TRBV24-1|TRBJ1-3|18|few|TRBD1
CATSDLVGAGGMGDTIYF
TGTGCCACCAGTGATTTAGTAGGAGCAGGGGGCATGGGGGACACCATATATTTT
>TRBV7-3|TRBJ2-2|13|-|-
CASSLSSAGELFF
TGTGCCAGCAGCTTAAGCTCGGCCGGGGAGCTGTTTTTT
>TRBV14|TRBJ1-2|13|once|-
CASSPRTQKGYTF
TGTGCCAGCAGCCCCAGAACTCAGAAGGGCTACACCTTC
>TRBV19|TRBJ1-4|13|few|-
CASSEGGLKKLFF
TGTGCCAGTAGTGAAGGTGGGCTGAAAAAACTGTTTTTT
>TRBV7-2|TRBJ2-3|14|-|TRBD2
CASSLQRGGRTQYF
TGTGCCAGCAGCTTACAGCGGGGGGGCCGAACGCAGTATTTT
>TRBV25-1|TRBJ2-7|15|-|TRBD2
CASSDLSLGGHEQYF
TGTGCCAGCAGTGATCTTAGTTTGGGAGGGCACGAGCAGTACTTC
>TRBV2|TRBJ2-2|14|-|-
CASSLKTPPGELFF
TGTGCCAGCAGTCTCAAGACACCACCCGGGGAGCTGTTTTTT
>TRBV6-2/TRBV6-3|TRBJ1-1|13|-|TRBD1
CASSYTRRGEAFF
TGTGCCAGCAGTTACACTCGCAGGGGGGAAGCTTTCTTT
>TRBV7-8|TRBJ1-2|14|-|-
CASSARQKIYGYTF
TGTGCCAGCAGCGCCCGACAGAAGATCTATGGCTACACCTTC
>TRBV6-5|TRBJ1-5|13|-|-
CASSRTTGGPQHF
TGTGCCAGCAGCCGCACGACCGGAGGGCCCCAGCATTTT
>TRBV10-3|TRBJ1-2|14|-|TRBD1
CAIRPDRGGYGYTF
TGTGCCATCAGGCCGGACAGGGGAGGCTATGGCTACACCTTC
>TRBV9|TRBJ1-5|15|-|-
CASSVDGNSNQPQHF
TGTGCCAGCAGCGTAGATGGGAATAGCAATCAGCCCCAGCATTTT
>TRBV2|TRBJ1-5|15|once|-
CASSKTRTGHQPQHF
TGTGCCAGCAGCAAAACTCGAACAGGCCATCAGCCCCAGCATTTT
>TRBV6-5|TRBJ1-1|14|-|TRBD1
CASRGTGLNTEAFF
TGTGCCAGCAGGGGGACAGGATTGAACACTGAAGCTTTCTTT
>TRBV7-2|TRBJ2-7|15|-|TRBD1
CASSLITGGSYEQYF
TGTGCCAGCAGCTTAATCACAGGGGGTTCCTACGAGCAGTACTTC
>TRBV29-1|TRBJ2-5|16|-|TRBD2
CSVERRSGTNQETQYF
TGCAGCGTTGAACGCAGGTCGGGGACTAACCAAGAGACCCAGTACTTC
>TRBV12-3/TRBV12-4|TRBJ2-7|12|-|-
CASSLASYEQYF
TGTGCCAGCAGTTTAGCTTCCTACGAGCAGTACTTC